This T cell receptor (beta chain) comes out of a study of long-term antiretroviral therapy in people with HIV. General study results and limits: Blood draws took place between the mid-2000s and the late 2010s and possibly involved older ART regimens.

Run at survey level, the immunoSEQ assay was version v3.0. This table comes from immunoSEQ multiplex PCR, and its TCRdb copy is limited to in-frame clones, with some not included. The data hold 15,000 to 20,000 clones, with 88% observed a single time. Treated in the United States were all of the participants with HIV. This clone was seen more than once but under ten times. Antigen: not known. This receptor was taken from a woman aged 25-40 years with HIV. The sequencing used unsorted PBMCs, collected 2.2 to 2.4 years before starting antiretroviral therapy.

The CDR3 sequence: CASSLSYYEQYF. For the CDR3, the DNA is TGTGCCAGCAGCTTATCCTACTACGAGCAGTACTTC. This chain uses TRBV7-2 with TRBJ2-7, with D hard to call. The CDR3 totals 12 residues. Trimming cost V 2 bases and J 3 bases, with 5 bases left between them. In germline, CDR1 is SGHTA, CDR2 FQGNSA.